Following are 23 T cell receptor beta chains from one sample sequenced in a study of T-cell reconstitution after alpha-beta-depleted transplantation in children. The library targeted TCRbeta and was prepared with unique molecular identifiers. TCRdb passed the PCR reads through MiXCR, listing each CDR3 protein once. This table has some 590,000 distinct CDR3 sequences, about 10% appearing once. The sequencing used PBMCs from the stem cell graft donor, collected from the stem cell graft. Receptors were obtained from a human donor who donated a stem cell graft to a child with acute myeloid leukemia.

In its sample, this clonotype was seen many times. The J gene is TRBJ2-7, the V gene TRBV20-1; TRBD2 is a possible D gene (6 bases). CDR1 and CDR2 from the germline V gene are DFQATT and SNEGSKA (reference sequence). The germline V and J ends were trimmed by 6 bases and 7 bases, with 10 bases remaining between them. The CDR3 loop spans 10 amino acids. DNA for the CDR3: TGCAGTGCGATCGGGACTGAGCAGTACTTC. It is translated as CSAIGTEQYF.

This clonotype was seen repeatedly, ten times or more. CDR3 in amino acids: CASSRRGSDGYTF. Written as DNA, the CDR3 is TGTGCCAGCTCCAGACGGGGATCGGATGGCTACACCTTC. The chain has TRBV27 and TRBJ1-2; D is undetermined. The CDR3 length is 13 residues. Germline CDR1 is MNHEY and CDR2 is SMNVEV (reference sequence). Trimming took 8 bases from V and 6 from J, leaving 16 bases between them.

V gene TRBV5-1 combines with J gene TRBJ2-1; 9 nucleotides align to TRBD2. Per the germline V gene, CDR1 is SGHRS and CDR2 is YFSETQ. Losses at the gene ends were 1 base for V and 8 bases for J; bases not matched to a gene: 4. The CDR3 totals 14 residues. DNA for the CDR3: TGCGCCAGCAGCTTGCTAGCGGGACGGGATGAGCAGTTCTTC. It encodes CASSLLAGRDEQFF.

This clonotype came up a few times. The DNA of the CDR3 is TGCAGCGTTGCGAGGGGGGTGGGGAATGAGCAGTTCTTC. It specifies CSVARGVGNEQFF. This chain links TRBV29-1 with TRBJ2-1; D may correspond to TRBD1 or TRBD2 (6 bases each). Germline assignment: CDR1 SQVTM and CDR2 ANQGSEA. The CDR3 consists of 13 residues. Trimming pared 4 bases from V and 7 bases from J, leaving 14 bases between.

This clonotype was seen a few times. The chain has TRBV2 and TRBJ1-1; no clear D. Germline V gene sequence: CDR1 SNHLY, CDR2 FYNNEI. V gave up 7 bases and J gave up 1 base, with 13 bases separating them. The CDR3 spans 14 residues. The CDR3 loop is CASTLLAGNTEAFF. Here the CDR3 DNA reads TGTGCCAGCACTCTTCTTGCCGGGAACACTGAAGCTTTCTTT.

Many counts were recorded for this clonotype. The chain links TRBV6-2 or TRBV6-3 to TRBJ1-4; D is unclear. The CDR3 sequence is 13 residues long. V lost 6 bases, J lost 4 bases, and 9 bases lay in between. Germline-derived CDR1 and CDR2 are MNHEY and SVGEGT. This CDR3 reads CASRPSGNEKLFF. The CDR3 DNA is TGTGCCAGCAGACCCTCGGGTAATGAAAAACTGTTTTTT.

The V gene is TRBV28, the J gene TRBJ1-1, with D perhaps matching TRBD1 (5 bases). Trimming took 10 bases from V and 7 from J, leaving 16 bases between them. This CDR3 region has 12 residues. Germline-derived CDR1 and CDR2 are MDHEN and SYDVKM. CDR3 region: CATLGRAHEAFF. CDR3 nucleotide sequence: TGTGCCACCCTCGGCAGGGCCCATGAAGCTTTCTTT.

This clonotype was picked up a small number of times. The rearrangement links TRBV4-3 to TRBJ2-1; D is possibly TRBD2 (6 bases). The CDR3 is 17 residues long. The ends were cut back, 0 bases at V and 4 bases at J, with 16 bases in the middle. The V gene's germline CDR1 is LGHNA and CDR2 YSLEER. The CDR3, as DNA: TGCGCCAGCAGCCAAGAAGAACTAGCTCACCCATACAATGAGCAGTTCTTC. Its translation: CASSQEELAHPYNEQFF.

CDR3 nucleotide sequence: TGTGCCAGCAGCCAACCCATCCCCAGCGTCTATGGCTACACCTTC. Its translation is CASSQPIPSVYGYTF. The J gene is TRBJ1-2, the V gene TRBV3-1; no definite D call. CDR3 length equals 15 residues. The germline V gene has CDR1 LGHDT and CDR2 YNNKEL (reference sequence). The V end was cut by 2 bases, the J end by 4 bases, with 14 bases between.

The chain recombines TRBV18 with TRBJ2-7; D might be TRBD1 (5 bases). Germline V gives CDR1 KGHSH, CDR2 LQKENI. This CDR3 region has 15 residues. V gave up 3 bases and J gave up 4 bases, with 16 bases separating them. The CDR3 sequence is CASSPGLQSVYEQYF. CDR3 coding DNA: TGTGCCAGCTCACCGGGGCTACAATCGGTATACGAGCAGTACTTC. Looking up the rest from reference TRBV18 and TRBJ2-7 gives the full variable domain: NAGVMQNPRHLVRRRGQEARLRCSPMKGHSHVYWYRQLPEEGLKFMVYLQKENIIDESGMPKERFSAEFPKEGPSILRIQQVVRGDSAAYFCASSPGLQSVYEQYFGPGTRLTVT.

The V gene is TRBV20-1, the J gene TRBJ2-1, with 10 nucleotides matching TRBD2. Germline lookup yields CDR1 DFQATT and CDR2 SNEGSKA (reference sequence). The ends lost 1 base at V and 1 base at J; junction bases unmatched: 7. The CDR3 length is 17 residues. This CDR3 is CSARGGASGSSYNEQFF. The CDR3 DNA follows: TGCAGTGCTAGAGGAGGGGCTAGCGGGAGTTCCTACAATGAGCAGTTCTTC.

This clonotype was seen ten or more times. The chain combines TRBV9 with TRBJ1-1, with D maybe TRBD1 (5 bases). This CDR3 region has 14 residues. CDR1 SGDLS and CDR2 YYNGEE come from the germline V gene. Trimming removed 4 bases at V and 7 bases at J, with 17 bases between. CDR3 in amino acids: CASSNPDSGVEAFF. CDR3 DNA sequence: TGTGCCAGCAGCAATCCAGACAGTGGGGTTGAAGCTTTCTTT.

This clonotype has just a few counts. The chain combines TRBV20-1 with TRBJ2-7; a possible D gene is TRBD1 (5 bases). Germline CDR1 is DFQATT and CDR2 is SNEGSKA (reference sequence). Trimming took off 3 bases at V and 3 bases at J, with 15 bases between the two ends. The CDR3 is 14 amino acids. The CDR3 loop reads CSASPPGNLYEQYF. The CDR3 DNA reads TGCAGTGCTAGCCCGCCAGGGAACCTCTACGAGCAGTACTTC.

The table lists this clonotype with a few counts. The chain is built from TRBV27 and TRBJ2-4, with a tentative D call TRBD2 (5 bases). The V end was cut by 5 bases, the J end by 2 bases, with 19 bases between. The germline CDR1 and CDR2 sequences are MNHEY and SMNVEV (reference sequence). The CDR3 length is 17 residues. CDR3 region: CASSPTRTASPKNIQYF. The CDR3 DNA is TGTGCCAGCAGTCCGACCCGGACCGCTAGCCCCAAAAACATTCAGTACTTC.

The rearrangement joins TRBV9 to TRBJ2-5; a weak D match, TRBD2 (6 bases). In germline, CDR1 is SGDLS, CDR2 YYNGEE. Trimming left V 3 bases short and J 3 bases short, with 21 bases between. The CDR3 totals 17 residues. CDR3 nucleotide sequence: TGTGCCAGCAGCGCCACGGGGGACGGGATGGGGAAAGAGACCCAGTACTTC. Its protein product is CASSATGDGMGKETQYF. The whole variable domain, remainder taken from reference TRBV9 and TRBJ2-5, is DSGVTQTPKHLITATGQRVTLRCSPRSGDLSVYWYQQSLDQGLQFLIQYYNGEERAKGNILERFSAQQFPDLHSELNLSSLELGDSALYFCASSATGDGMGKETQYFGPGTRLLVL.

This clonotype was recorded many times. The rearrangement uses TRBV20-1 and TRBJ2-7; D is perhaps TRBD1 (5 bases). Germline V gives CDR1 DFQATT, CDR2 SNEGSKA (reference sequence). The CDR3 extends over 13 amino acids. DNA for the CDR3: TGCAGCCAAACAGGTTTTGGGCGCTACGAGCAGTACTTC. Translation: CSQTGFGRYEQYF.

The rearrangement uses TRBV29-1 and TRBJ1-1, with a possible D match to TRBD1 (6 bases). There are 13 residues in the CDR3. The germline V and J ends were trimmed by 7 bases and 0 bases, with 12 bases remaining between them. Germline-derived CDR1 and CDR2 are SQVTM and ANQGSEA. The CDR3 here is CSAGTSLNTEAFF. The DNA of the CDR3 is TGCAGCGCCGGGACATCCCTGAACACTGAAGCTTTCTTT.

The chain joins TRBV6-2 or TRBV6-3 to TRBJ1-6; tentative D call: TRBD1 (5 bases). The germline V and J ends were trimmed by 8 bases and 9 bases, with 17 bases remaining between them. Germline lookup yields CDR1 MNHEY and CDR2 SVGEGT. The CDR3 consists of 14 residues. The CDR3 DNA follows: TGTGCCAGCTGCGTCAGGGTCCGTCGTTCACCCCTCCACTTT. It is translated as CASCVRVRRSPLHF.

There are many counts of this clonotype. V is TRBV20-1 and J is TRBJ2-7, with D possibly TRBD1 on 6 matching bases. Germline CDR1 is DFQATT and CDR2 is SNEGSKA (reference sequence). V was cut by 0 bases and J by 2 bases, with 14 bases left in between. The CDR3 totals 15 residues. The CDR3 region is CSARDPNGQPYEQYF. In DNA, the CDR3 is TGCAGTGCTAGAGATCCAAACGGACAGCCCTACGAGCAGTACTTC.

J is TRBJ2-7 and V is TRBV6-2 or TRBV6-3, with 9 nucleotides matching TRBD1. The junction had 8 bases not matched to a gene; V was cut back by 7 bases and J by 1 base. The CDR3 contains 15 residues. The germline CDR1 and CDR2 sequences are MNHEY and SVGEGT. The CDR3: CASKAAGTGSYEQYF. The CDR3 DNA follows: TGTGCCAGCAAGGCCGCAGGGACAGGGTCCTACGAGCAGTACTTC.

This clonotype was observed a handful of times. The chain carries TRBV14 and TRBJ2-5; 9 bases match TRBD2. The germline CDR1 and CDR2 sequences are SGHDN and FVKESK. This CDR3 comprises 19 residues. J gave up 4 bases and V 4 bases, and 19 bases lay outside the gene matches. CDR3 sequence (DNA): TGTGCCAGCAGCCCACAATCGGGACTAGCCCGTGGAGTTCGAGAGACCCAGTACTTC. Translated, it gives CASSPQSGLARGVRETQYF. Using reference TRBV14 and TRBJ2-5 for the parts outside the CDR3, the full variable domain is EAGVTQFPSHSVIEKGQTVTLRCDPISGHDNLYWYRRVMGKEIKFLLHFVKESKQDESGMPNNRFLAERTGGTYSTLKVQPAELEDSGVYFCASSPQSGLARGVRETQYFGPGTRLLVL.

In its sample, this clonotype was seen a few times. This rearrangement joins TRBV29-1 to TRBJ1-5; 8 positions agree with TRBD1. CDR1 is SQVTM and CDR2 is ANQGSEA in the germline V gene. The CDR3 loop spans 15 amino acids. Trimming took 6 bases from V and 5 from J; bases not matched to a gene: 12. In nucleotides, the CDR3 is TGCAGCGTCCCCCTTGGACAGGGTACGGATCAGCCCCAGCATTTT. It encodes CSVPLGQGTDQPQHF.

This clonotype was seen more than once but under ten times. The chain employs TRBV7-2 and TRBJ2-7; 11 bases match TRBD1. With V trimmed by 3 bases and J by 4 bases, 8 bases remained unmatched. Germline lookup yields CDR1 SGHTA and CDR2 FQGNSA. The CDR3 totals 16 residues. The CDR3 nucleotides are TGTGCCAGCAGCTTGACCGGGACAGGGGGGGCATACGAGCAGTACTTC. It encodes CASSLTGTGGAYEQYF.